The following is a TCR beta chain sequence with its context. The antigen remains undetermined. Treatment denoted: roughly 11-day PBMC culture with coronavirus spike peptide pools or control peptides (ViraFEST assay). Peptide-pool expansion of antigen-specific T cells preceded TCR sequencing in ViraFEST. Any prior SARS-CoV-2 infection was absent in healthy vaccine recipients, as negative nucleocapsid antibodies before and after vaccination showed. This CDR3 has 17 amino acids. Trimming cost V 0 bases and J 1 base; bases outside gene matches: 8. The germline V gene has CDR1 ENHRY and CDR2 SYGVKD. This sample was included in a study of vaccination and CD4 T cells after COVID-19. Background on the study: Each enrolled participant received a two-dose regimen of either BNT162b2 or mRNA-1273 vaccine. Overlapping spike peptides served as the stimulus for the cells. These peptides came from SARS-CoV-2 and from the common cold coronaviruses HCoV-NL63, HCoV-OC43 and HCoV-229E.

Cultured CD4+ T cells had their DNA profiled by the Oncomine TCR Beta short-read assay. One entry per CDR3 protein, called by TCRdb with MiXCR from the PCR reads. The table shows approximately 21,000 distinct CDR3 sequences, with approximately 56% occurring only once. This TCR derives from a human donor who received a COVID-19 vaccine. The sequences come from CD4+ T cells from blood, cultured in vitro, collected after SARS-CoV-2 vaccination. The chain couples TRBV10-3 to TRBJ2-5; 7 positions agree with TRBD2. The CDR3 coding sequence is TGTGCCATCAGTGAGTCCGGGCTAGCGGCCTTCCAAGAGACCCAGTACTTC. This encodes CAISESGLAAFQETQYF.